The TCR beta chain under discussion was sequenced for a study of T cell repertoires in cytomegalovirus infection. Study in general: CMV infection and matching HLA type were both indicated by public TCR beta signatures. Study results and caveats: Cumulated frequencies of public TCR beta families served to identify carriers of CMV plus the relevant HLA. Within the response measured ex vivo, HLA-C-restricted CMV-specific TCR beta clonotypes were dominant.

TCRdb processed the reads anew with MiXCR; each CDR3 protein has one entry. The sample contains under 600,000 distinct CDR3 sequences, more than 15% of which appear only once. At least ten counts were recorded for this clonotype. The antigen remains unidentified. Germline V CDR1 and CDR2: SEHNR, FQNEAQ (reference sequence). The V gene lost 5 bases and the J gene lost 3 bases, with 17 bases spanning the gap. The CDR3 consists of 16 residues. Sequencing was done on a sample of CD8+ T cells from PBMCs. The origin of this receptor is a human donor in good health (CMV status not recorded). Some clones in this sample may be carry-over from other donors' samples. The rearrangement joins TRBV7-9 to TRBJ1-5; D not certain. The CDR3 nucleotides read TGTGCCAGCAGCCCCCACTCGGGGAGTGACAATCAGCCCCAGCATTTT. Its translation: CASSPHSGSDNQPQHF.